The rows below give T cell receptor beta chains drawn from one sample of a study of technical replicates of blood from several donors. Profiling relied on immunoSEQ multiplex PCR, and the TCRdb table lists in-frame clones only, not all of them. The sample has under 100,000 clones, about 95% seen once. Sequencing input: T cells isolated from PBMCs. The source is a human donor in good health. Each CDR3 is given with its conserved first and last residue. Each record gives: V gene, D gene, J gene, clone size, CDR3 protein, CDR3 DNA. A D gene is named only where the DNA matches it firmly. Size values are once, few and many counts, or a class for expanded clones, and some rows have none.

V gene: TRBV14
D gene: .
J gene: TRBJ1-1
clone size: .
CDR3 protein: CASSQFRTVTEAFF
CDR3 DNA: TGTGCCAGCAGCCAATTCAGGACAGTCACTGAAGCTTTCTTT

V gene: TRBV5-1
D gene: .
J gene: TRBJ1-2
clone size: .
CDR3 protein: CASSSGRRDHYGYTF
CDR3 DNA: TGCGCCAGCAGCTCAGGTCGCAGGGATCACTATGGCTACACCTTC

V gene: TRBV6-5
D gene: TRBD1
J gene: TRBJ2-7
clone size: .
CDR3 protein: CASSYSGTAYEQYF
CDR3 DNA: TGTGCCAGCAGTTACTCAGGGACAGCCTACGAGCAGTACTTC

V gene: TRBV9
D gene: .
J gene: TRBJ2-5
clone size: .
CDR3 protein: CASSHPRGVYQETQYF
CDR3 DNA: TGTGCCAGCAGCCATCCCAGGGGGGTTTATCAAGAGACCCAGTACTTC

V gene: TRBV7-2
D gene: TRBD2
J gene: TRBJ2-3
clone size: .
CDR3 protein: CASSSLAGADTQYF
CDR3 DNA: TGTGCCAGCAGCTCCCTAGCGGGAGCAGATACGCAGTATTTT

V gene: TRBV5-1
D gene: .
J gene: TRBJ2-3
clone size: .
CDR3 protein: CASSRGGTTDTQYF
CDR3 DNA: TGCGCCAGCAGCCGTGGGGGGACCACAGATACGCAGTATTTT

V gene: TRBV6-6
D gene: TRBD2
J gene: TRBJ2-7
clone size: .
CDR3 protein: CASTGTSGTEQYF
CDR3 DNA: TGTGCCAGCACTGGGACTAGCGGGACTGAGCAGTACTTC

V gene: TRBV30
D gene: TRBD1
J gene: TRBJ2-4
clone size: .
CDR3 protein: CAWSVQGVENIQYF
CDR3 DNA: TGTGCCTGGAGTGTCCAGGGGGTTGAAAACATTCAGTACTTC

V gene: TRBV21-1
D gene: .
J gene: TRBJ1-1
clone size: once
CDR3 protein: CATRPPDPRGGTEAFF
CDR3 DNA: TGTGCCACACGTCCCCCCGACCCCCGAGGAGGGACTGAAGCTTTCTTT

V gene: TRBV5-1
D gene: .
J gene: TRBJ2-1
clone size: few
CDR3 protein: CASSLAGEQFF
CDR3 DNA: TGCGCCAGCAGCTTGGCGGGTGAGCAGTTCTTC

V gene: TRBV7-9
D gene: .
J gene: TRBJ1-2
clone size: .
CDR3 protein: CASSLTGRAFDYGYTF
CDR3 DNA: TGTGCCAGCAGCTTAACGGGGAGGGCTTTCGACTATGGCTACACCTTC

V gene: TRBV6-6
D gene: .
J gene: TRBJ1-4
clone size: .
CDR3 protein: CASSYSTDWRVFF
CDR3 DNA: TGTGCCAGCAGTTACTCGACGGATTGGAGGGTGTTTTTT

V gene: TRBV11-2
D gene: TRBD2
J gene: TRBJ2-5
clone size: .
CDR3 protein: CAGRLAGGKTQYF
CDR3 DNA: TGTGCCGGCAGACTAGCGGGAGGGAAGACCCAGTACTTC

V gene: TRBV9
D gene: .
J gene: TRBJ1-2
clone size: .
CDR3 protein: CASSVAPYGYTF
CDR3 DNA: TGTGCCAGCAGCGTAGCCCCTTATGGCTACACCTTC

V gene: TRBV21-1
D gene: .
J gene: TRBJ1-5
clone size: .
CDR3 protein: CASSETNSNQPQHF
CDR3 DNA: TGTGCCAGCAGCGAGACTAATAGCAATCAGCCCCAGCATTTT

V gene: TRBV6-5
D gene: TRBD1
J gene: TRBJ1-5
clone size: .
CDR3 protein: CASSYSTGGGQPQHF
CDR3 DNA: TGTGCCAGCAGTTATTCGACAGGGGGCGGGCAGCCCCAGCATTTT

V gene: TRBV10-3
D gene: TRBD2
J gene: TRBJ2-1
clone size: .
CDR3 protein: CAISEGTSGITYEQFF
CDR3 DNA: TGTGCCATCAGTGAAGGGACTAGCGGGATAACATATGAGCAGTTCTTC

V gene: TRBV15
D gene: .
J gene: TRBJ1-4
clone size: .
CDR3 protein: CATSRGQPNEKLFF
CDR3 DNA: TGTGCCACCAGCAGAGGACAGCCTAATGAAAAACTGTTTTTT

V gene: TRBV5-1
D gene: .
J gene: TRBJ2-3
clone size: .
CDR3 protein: CASSDHKSSTDTQYF
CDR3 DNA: TGCGCCAGCAGCGATCACAAGTCCAGCACAGATACGCAGTATTTT